These 22 T cell receptor beta chains originate from one sample sequenced in a study of cytomegalovirus exposure and HLA in healthy donors. The PCR used 60 Vbeta and 13 Jbeta primers. Assay used: immunoSEQ multiplex PCR; TCRdb lists only in-frame clones, some missing. The table includes about 120,000 clones, 8% to 11% detected once. Material: PBMCs. These receptors all come from a woman aged 18-30 years in good health and CMV-seropositive.

This chain links TRBV29-1 with TRBJ2-7; a possible D gene is TRBD1 (6 bases). V dropped 6 bases and J dropped 3 bases, with 15 bases sitting between them. This CDR3 region has 13 residues. Germline-derived CDR1 and CDR2 are SQVTM and ANQGSEA. CDR3: CSVGPGTLYEQYF. In DNA form, the CDR3 reads TGCAGCGTCGGGCCCGGGACACTCTACGAGCAGTACTTC.

The chain employs TRBV7-2 and TRBJ2-7; 9 bases match TRBD1. V lost 4 bases to trimming and J lost 3 bases; unmatched junction nucleotides: 4. Germline CDR1 reads SGHTA; CDR2 reads FQGNSA. This CDR3 spans 14 amino acids. The CDR3 sequence: CASSSGTGYYEQYF. The DNA for the CDR3 is TGTGCCAGCAGCTCTGGGACAGGGTACTACGAGCAGTACTTC.

The chain couples TRBV4-1 to TRBJ1-2, with D unclear. V gave up 1 base and J gave up 7 bases, with 16 bases separating them. CDR3 size: 15 residues. Germline CDR1 and CDR2: MGHRA and YSYEKL. CDR3 coding DNA: TGCGCCAGCAGCCAAGCCGGGTACGGCTGCTGTGGCTACACCTTC. Amino acid sequence: CASSQAGYGCCGYTF.

The rearrangement links TRBV5-1 to TRBJ1-6; D not certain. Germline CDR1 reads SGHRS; CDR2 reads YFSETQ. The CDR3 is made up of 12 amino acids. V was cut by 3 bases and J by 7 bases, with 5 bases left in between. The CDR3 region has the DNA TGCGCCAGCAGCTCGTCGAATTCACCCCTCCACTTT. It yields the protein CASSSSNSPLHF.

This clone was counted only a few times. The chain carries TRBV7-9 and TRBJ1-1, with D tentatively TRBD1 (5 bases). The CDR3 has 19 residues. V was shortened by 3 bases and J by 3 bases, with 26 bases between the two germline ends. Germline lookup yields CDR1 SEHNR and CDR2 FQNEAQ (reference sequence). This CDR3 is CASSFEPPGNWQGHTEAFF. The CDR3, as DNA: TGTGCCAGCAGCTTTGAGCCCCCAGGGAATTGGCAAGGGCACACTGAAGCTTTCTTT.

The count of this clone is one. J is TRBJ2-5 and V is TRBV5-1; TRBD2 agrees at 9 bases. V shed 3 bases, J shed 5 bases, and the junction held 17 bases outside the gene matches. The germline V gene encodes CDR1 SGHRS and CDR2 YFSETQ. The length of the CDR3 is 18 residues. The CDR3 loop reads CASSWGFRLAGIGETQYF. The CDR3 bases are TGCGCCAGCAGCTGGGGGTTTCGGCTAGCGGGGATCGGGGAGACCCAGTACTTC.

Only a few counts were recorded for this clone. The chain couples TRBV10-3 to TRBJ2-2; D is unresolved. Germline CDR1 is ENHRY and CDR2 is SYGVKD. The V and J ends lost 5 bases and 3 bases respectively, with 4 bases between them. The CDR3 consists of 12 residues. The CDR3 is CAISPYTGELFF. The CDR3 DNA follows: TGTGCCATCAGTCCTTACACCGGGGAGCTGTTTTTT.

V gene TRBV7-9 combines with J gene TRBJ2-6; possibly TRBD1 for D (6 bases). The CDR3 covers 17 residues. CDR1 is SEHNR and CDR2 is FQNEAQ in the germline V gene (reference sequence). V dropped 6 bases and J dropped 6 bases, with 21 bases sitting between them. In nucleotides, the CDR3 is TGTGCCAGCAGTTTTCAAAGGGGGATAGTTGCGGCCAACGTCCTGACTTTC. It translates to CASSFQRGIVAANVLTF.

This clone was recorded a few times. The V gene is TRBV5-1, the J gene TRBJ1-6, with D unresolved. The germline V gene encodes CDR1 SGHRS and CDR2 YFSETQ. V was shortened by 4 bases and J by 0 bases, with 11 bases between the two germline ends. The CDR3 consists of 16 residues. The CDR3 loop is CASSASFSSYNSPLHF. The CDR3 DNA reads as TGCGCCAGCAGCGCCTCGTTTAGCTCCTATAATTCACCCCTCCACTTT.

The chain uses TRBV7-8 and TRBJ2-7; D is perhaps TRBD2 (6 bases). Trimming stripped 3 bases from V and 4 bases from J, with 16 bases between. Germline V gene sequence: CDR1 SGHVS, CDR2 FQNEAQ. The CDR3 is made up of 15 amino acids. The CDR3 reads CASSFRDWPPYEQYF. CDR3 nucleotides: TGTGCCAGCAGCTTCCGGGACTGGCCGCCTTACGAGCAGTACTTC.

The chain has TRBV19 and TRBJ2-7; 15 bases map to TRBD2. Germline CDR1 is LNHDA and CDR2 is SQIVND (reference sequence). CDR3 length equals 16 residues. V was pared by 5 bases and J by 6 bases, with 8 bases of the junction left unmatched. The CDR3 loop is CASSAPGTSGRIEQYF. The CDR3 DNA follows: TGTGCCAGTAGTGCCCCAGGGACTAGCGGGAGGATCGAGCAGTACTTC.

As regards this clone: Germline and junction disagree at one end, which may indicate a read error. The rearrangement joins TRBV30 to TRBJ1-2, with D hard to call. The CDR3 covers 13 residues. CDR1 and CDR2 from the germline V gene are GTSNPN and SVGIG (reference sequence). CDR3 in DNA: TGTGCCCGGAGTTGGGAGGGAAACTATGGCTACACCTTC. It encodes CARSWEGNYGYTF.

The table lists this clone with a few counts. The chain has TRBV6-6 and TRBJ1-1, with TRBD1 as a possible D gene (5 bases). Germline CDR1 and CDR2: MNHNY and SVGAGI (reference sequence). Trimming removed 5 bases from V and 4 bases from J, with 8 bases in between. CDR3 length: 12 amino acids. DNA for the CDR3: TGTGCCAGCAGTGACAGTAGCACTGAAGCTTTCTTT. It is translated as CASSDSSTEAFF.

This clone was found a few times. The V gene is TRBV6-1, the J gene TRBJ2-7; TRBD2 matches at 12 bases. The J segment lost 4 bases and the V segment lost 0 bases, leaving 10 bases of the junction unmatched. Germline CDR1 MNHNS, CDR2 SASEGT. This CDR3 region has 18 residues. CDR3 sequence: CASSEAWTSGAFEYEQYF. The CDR3 bases are TGTGCCAGCAGTGAAGCGTGGACTAGCGGGGCCTTTGAGTACGAGCAGTACTTC.

This clone was seen more than once but under ten times. The rearrangement links TRBV6-6 to TRBJ1-1, with D possibly TRBD1 on 6 matching bases. Trimming pared 6 bases from V and 7 bases from J, leaving 24 bases between. Germline V CDR1 and CDR2: MNHNY, SVGAGI (reference sequence). This CDR3 contains 16 residues. CDR3 region: CASRNVARGGEGEAFF. For the CDR3, the DNA is TGTGCCAGCAGAAACGTTGCGCGGGGGGGCGAGGGTGAAGCTTTCTTT.

V usage is TRBV7-2 and J usage is TRBJ2-3; tentatively, D is TRBD2 (5 bases). The CDR3 runs 18 residues. From germline, CDR1 is SGHTA and CDR2 FQGNSA. Trimming cost V 1 base and J 4 bases, with 21 bases left between them. CDR3 in DNA: TGTGCCAGCAGCTTAGGAAGAGGTCGTGGGAGTCATGCAGATACGCAGTATTTT. Its protein product is CASSLGRGRGSHADTQYF.

This clone was detected only a few times. Because the CDR3 is missing its conserved closing phenylalanine or tryptophan, this is likely a read error. The chain recombines TRBV5-1 with TRBJ2-3, with TRBD2 matching 12 bases. Germline loops: CDR1 SGHRS, CDR2 YFSETQ. The CDR3 loop spans 16 amino acids. J was trimmed by 4 bases and V by 4 bases; bases with no gene match: 7. The CDR3 DNA is TGCGCCAGCAGCCCATCTACTAGCGGGAGGTCAGATACGCAGTATGTT. It encodes CASSPSTSGRSDTQYV.

The rearrangement uses TRBV27 and TRBJ2-1; D may be TRBD2 (6 bases). V dropped 6 bases and J dropped 0 bases, with 12 bases sitting between them. The CDR3 is 15 amino acids. The germline gives CDR1 MNHEY, CDR2 SMNVEV (reference sequence). The CDR3 protein is CASSPDGSSYNEQFF. The CDR3 region has the DNA TGTGCCAGCAGCCCAGACGGGAGCTCCTACAATGAGCAGTTCTTC.

Here the CDR3 reads CASSINTLDYGYTF. In DNA, the CDR3 is TGTGCCAGTAGTATTAACACCCTGGACTATGGCTACACCTTC. The chain links TRBV19 to TRBJ1-2; D is undetermined. The CDR3 sequence is 14 residues long. Looked up from germline, CDR1 is LNHDA and CDR2 is SQIVND (reference sequence). Trimming stripped 3 bases from V and 3 bases from J, with 11 bases between.

The sample holds a few counts of this clone. V and J are TRBV30 and TRBJ1-5; 9 positions agree with TRBD1. The CDR3 length is 16 residues. The germline V gene encodes CDR1 GTSNPN and CDR2 SVGIG (reference sequence). J lost 11 bases, V lost 2 bases, and 16 bases had no gene match. CDR3 in amino acids: CAWSNPGTGRLGAQHF. In DNA form, the CDR3 reads TGTGCCTGGAGTAACCCCGGGACAGGGCGGCTCGGGGCCCAGCATTTT.

V usage is TRBV7-8 and J usage is TRBJ2-2; 9 nucleotides line up with TRBD1. CDR1 is SGHVS, CDR2 FQNEAQ, per germline. V lost 5 bases, J lost 1 base, and 2 bases stayed unmatched. The CDR3 contains 15 residues. The CDR3 coding sequence is TGTGCCAGCAGCCGGACAGGGGAGAACACCGGGGAGCTGTTTTTT. Its protein is CASSRTGENTGELFF.

This clone was counted a few times. The chain couples TRBV5-1 to TRBJ2-7; 8 bases map to TRBD2. Germline values: CDR1 SGHRS, CDR2 YFSETQ. Unmatched junction bases numbered 10, after V lost 4 bases and J lost 4 bases. The CDR3 has 15 amino acids. This chain's CDR3 is CASSVTSGDGYEQYF. In DNA, the CDR3 is TGCGCCAGCAGCGTTACTAGCGGAGACGGGTACGAGCAGTACTTC.